Shown below are 20 T cell receptor beta chains from a single sample sequenced in a study of blood T cell repertoires in COVID-19. Clones were read by immunoSEQ multiplex PCR, and TCRdb kept only the in-frame ones, dropping some. The sample comprises 240,000 or so clones, about 73% of which are singletons, and about 3.1% rests with the top ten. The sequencing input was peripheral blood. The receptors stem from an elderly woman with acute or convalescent COVID-19.

The V call is TRBV15, the J call TRBJ1-2; no clear D. This CDR3 contains 14 residues. The germline CDR1 and CDR2 sequences are LNHNV and YYDKDF (reference sequence). V gave up 0 bases and J gave up 6 bases, with 11 bases separating them. In DNA, the CDR3 is TGTGCCACCAGCAGAGAAGGGAAGCGGCATGGCTACACCTTC. Its translation is CATSREGKRHGYTF.

This clone was seen more than once but under ten times. This chain joins TRBV5-1 and TRBJ2-5; D is unresolved. Per germline, CDR1 SGHRS and CDR2 YFSETQ. The CDR3 has 13 amino acids. V was pared by 2 bases and J by 4 bases, with 9 bases between. Here the CDR3 reads CASSFFLAETQYF. CDR3 sequence (DNA): TGCGCCAGCAGCTTTTTCTTAGCAGAGACCCAGTACTTC.

J is TRBJ1-1 and V is TRBV5-5; 8 nucleotides align to TRBD1. The CDR3 length is 15 residues. CDR1 is SGHKS, CDR2 YYEKEE, per germline (reference sequence). V lost 3 bases to trimming and J lost 2 bases; unmatched junction nucleotides: 6. CDR3 residues: CASSSQGALNTEAFF. The CDR3 nucleotides are TGTGCCAGCAGCTCTCAGGGGGCGCTCAACACTGAAGCTTTCTTT.

V and J are TRBV6-6 and TRBJ2-1, with 7 bases identical to TRBD2. This CDR3 has 14 amino acids. V lost 2 bases, J lost 6 bases, and 4 bases stayed unmatched. Per germline, CDR1 MNHNY and CDR2 SVGAGI (reference sequence). The CDR3 is CASSYGASGNEQFF. CDR3 in DNA: TGTGCCAGCAGTTACGGGGCTAGCGGCAATGAGCAGTTCTTC.

This clone was picked up a small number of times. The V call is TRBV5-1, the J call TRBJ1-4, with D possibly matching TRBD1 (5 bases). This CDR3 contains 14 residues. The germline V and J ends were trimmed by 0 bases and 6 bases, with 9 bases remaining between them. CDR1 and CDR2 from the germline V gene are SGHRS and YFSETQ. CDR3 loop: CASSLGQGDEKLFF. In DNA, the CDR3 is TGCGCCAGCAGCTTGGGCCAAGGGGATGAAAAACTGTTTTTT.

The chain joins TRBV5-6 to TRBJ2-5; D possibly corresponds to TRBD1 (5 bases). This CDR3 has 16 amino acids. CDR1 is SGHDT and CDR2 is YYEEEE in the germline V gene. The V end lost 0 bases, the J end lost 5 bases, and 17 bases lay between the germline ends. CDR3 sequence: CASSLDRWGQGETQYF. The CDR3 DNA reads TGTGCCAGCAGCTTGGATCGGTGGGGCCAGGGTGAGACCCAGTACTTC.

This clone was seen a few times. Additional DNA sequences in this sample encode the identical CDR3. The V call is TRBV11-2, the J call TRBJ2-7, with 7 bases matching TRBD2. The V gene end was trimmed by 1 base and the J gene end by 3 bases; junction bases not matched to a gene: 3. From germline, CDR1 is SGHAT and CDR2 FQNNGV. The CDR3 is 14 residues long. CDR3 loop: CASSLGGGGYEQYF. For the CDR3, the DNA is TGTGCCAGCAGCTTAGGTGGCGGGGGCTACGAGCAGTACTTC.

This chain joins TRBV29-1 and TRBJ1-2; perhaps TRBD1 as D (6 bases). CDR1 is SQVTM, CDR2 ANQGSEA, per germline. Trimming stripped 0 bases from V and 5 bases from J, with 13 bases between. The CDR3 consists of 14 residues. The CDR3 sequence: CSVEDDRREYGYTF. The CDR3, as DNA: TGCAGCGTTGAAGATGACAGGCGTGAGTATGGCTACACCTTC.

This chain uses TRBV29-1 with TRBJ2-1; TRBD2 matches at 12 bases. V shed 4 bases, J shed 4 bases, and the junction held 2 bases outside the gene matches. CDR1 and CDR2 from the germline V gene are SQVTM and ANQGSEA. The CDR3 consists of 14 residues. CDR3 bases: TGCAGCGTTGCTAGCGGGGGGGGGTACAATGAGCAGTTCTTC. Translated: CSVASGGGYNEQFF.

The rearrangement uses TRBV11-2 and TRBJ1-4; possibly TRBD1 for D (5 bases). Trimming left V 3 bases short and J 7 bases short, with 15 bases between. This CDR3 contains 15 residues. The germline gives CDR1 SGHAT, CDR2 FQNNGV. CDR3 in amino acids: CASSLGMGLSEKLFF. The CDR3 DNA sequence: TGTGCCAGCAGCTTGGGTATGGGGCTCAGTGAAAAACTGTTTTTT.

This clone was seen a few times. The chain carries TRBV6-5 and TRBJ1-2; 7 nucleotides agree with TRBD1. Germline CDR1 and CDR2: MNHEY and SVGAGI. J was trimmed by 4 bases and V by 4 bases; bases with no gene match: 9. This CDR3 spans 15 amino acids. CDR3 DNA sequence: TGTGCCAGCAGTTCGGCGACAGGGAGAACCTATGGCTACACCTTC. Its protein is CASSSATGRTYGYTF.

This CDR3 is CASSSAGGNTEAFF. CDR3 coding DNA: TGTGCCAGCAGCTCCGCAGGGGGCAACACTGAAGCTTTCTTT. The chain uses TRBV7-2 and TRBJ1-1; 8 nucleotides align to TRBD1. CDR3 size: 14 residues. Germline CDR1 SGHTA, CDR2 FQGNSA. V shed 4 bases and J 2 bases; nucleotides not matched to a gene: 3.

CDR3 in amino acids: CASSLRGGLRETQYF. In DNA, the CDR3 is TGTGCCAGCAGCCTCCGGGGGGGCTTGAGAGAGACCCAGTACTTC. V and J are TRBV7-9 and TRBJ2-5; 8 bases align to TRBD2. The J segment lost 4 bases and the V segment lost 5 bases, leaving 9 bases of the junction unmatched. Germline CDR1 SEHNR, CDR2 FQNEAQ (reference sequence). The CDR3 loop spans 15 amino acids.

The J gene is TRBJ1-1, the V gene TRBV11-3; 7 nucleotides match TRBD1. The CDR3 totals 13 residues. Germline V gene sequence: CDR1 SGHNT, CDR2 YENEEA. After removal of 2 bases from V and 8 bases from J, the junction contained 5 bases not matched to a gene. The CDR3 sequence is CASSLHQQGEAFF. CDR3 in DNA: TGTGCCAGCAGCTTACATCAACAGGGGGAAGCTTTCTTT.

This clone came up once. This chain connects TRBV5-4 to TRBJ2-7, with 7 positions matching TRBD1. CDR1 is SGHNT, CDR2 YYREEE, per germline (reference sequence). V lost 2 bases to trimming and J lost 6 bases; unmatched junction nucleotides: 8. This CDR3 comprises 14 residues. The CDR3 spells CASSFTRDSGEQYF. CDR3 DNA: TGTGCCAGCAGCTTTACCCGGGACAGTGGCGAGCAGTACTTC.

V is TRBV19 and J is TRBJ1-6; 7 nucleotides line up with TRBD1. The CDR3 spans 15 residues. The V segment lost 3 bases and the J segment 7 bases; nucleotides outside the gene matches: 6. Germline assignment: CDR1 LNHDA and CDR2 SQIVND (reference sequence). CDR3 in DNA: TGTGCCAGTAGTATTGGATACAGGGGAAATTCACCCCTCCACTTT. It codes for CASSIGYRGNSPLHF.

This chain connects TRBV25-1 to TRBJ2-3; D is perhaps TRBD2 (6 bases). The CDR3 has 13 residues. Per the germline V gene, CDR1 is MGHDK and CDR2 is SYGVNS. Trimming removed 8 bases from V and 10 bases from J, with 19 bases in between. The CDR3 DNA sequence: TGTGCCAGCCTAGGGAGCGCGGGACTCCCGCAGTATTTT. Translation: CASLGSAGLPQYF. The full variable domain, its missing parts supplied by reference TRBV25-1 and TRBJ2-3, is EADIYQTPRYLVIGTGKKITLECSQTMGHDKMYWYQQDPGMELHLIHYSYGVNSTEKGDLSSESTVSRIRTEHFPLTLESARPSHTSQYLCASLGSAGLPQYFGPGTRLTVL.

V gene TRBV6-5 combines with J gene TRBJ2-7, with 7 positions matching TRBD1. CDR1 is MNHEY and CDR2 is SVGAGI in the germline V gene. The CDR3 totals 15 residues. The J segment lost 2 bases and the V segment lost 2 bases, leaving 6 bases of the junction unmatched. The CDR3 nucleotides are TGTGCCAGCAGTTACAGTGACAGGGTCCCCTACGAGCAGTACTTC. This sequence encodes CASSYSDRVPYEQYF.

The chain joins TRBV6-6 to TRBJ2-7; 9 nucleotides agree with TRBD1. CDR1 is MNHNY and CDR2 is SVGAGI in the germline V gene (reference sequence). Germline trimming cut 9 bases from V and 2 bases from J; bases unmatched to any gene: 2. The CDR3 runs to 12 residues. In nucleotides, the CDR3 is TGTGCCAGTGGACAGGGGACCTACGAGCAGTACTTC. This sequence encodes CASGQGTYEQYF.

The rearrangement joins TRBV7-8 to TRBJ2-7, with a tentative D call TRBD2 (5 bases). V lost 7 bases to trimming and J lost 4 bases, with 20 bases between them. Germline CDR1 reads SGHVS; CDR2 reads FQNEAQ. There are 15 residues in the CDR3. The CDR3 region is CASTSVGNLRYEQYF. Written as DNA, the CDR3 is TGTGCCAGCACCTCCGTCGGGAACCTCCGATACGAGCAGTACTTC.